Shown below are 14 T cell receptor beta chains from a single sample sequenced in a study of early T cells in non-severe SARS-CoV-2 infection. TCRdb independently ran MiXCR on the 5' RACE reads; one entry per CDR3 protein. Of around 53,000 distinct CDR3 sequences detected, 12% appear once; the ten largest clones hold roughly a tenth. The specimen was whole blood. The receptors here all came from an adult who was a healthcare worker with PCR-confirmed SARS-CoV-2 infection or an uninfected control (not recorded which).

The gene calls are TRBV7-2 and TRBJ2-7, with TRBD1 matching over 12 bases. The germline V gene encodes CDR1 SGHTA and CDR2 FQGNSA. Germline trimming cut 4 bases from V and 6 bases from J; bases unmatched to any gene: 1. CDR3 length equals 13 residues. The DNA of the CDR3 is TGTGCCAGCAGCTGGGACAGGGGGCGCGAGCAGTACTTC. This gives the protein CASSWDRGREQYF.

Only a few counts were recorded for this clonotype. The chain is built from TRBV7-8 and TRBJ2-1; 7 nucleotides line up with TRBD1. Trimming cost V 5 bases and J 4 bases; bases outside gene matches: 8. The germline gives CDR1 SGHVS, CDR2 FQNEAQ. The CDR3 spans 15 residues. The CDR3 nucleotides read TGTGCCAGCAGCCCCCGGGACAGTCGTTACAATGAGCAGTTCTTC. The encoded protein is CASSPRDSRYNEQFF. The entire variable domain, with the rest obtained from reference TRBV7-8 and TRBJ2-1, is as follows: GAGVSQSPRYKVAKRGQDVALRCDPISGHVSLFWYQQALGQGPEFLTYFQNEAQLDKSGLPSDRFFAERPEGSVSTLKIQRTQQEDSAVYLCASSPRDSRYNEQFFGPGTRLTVL.

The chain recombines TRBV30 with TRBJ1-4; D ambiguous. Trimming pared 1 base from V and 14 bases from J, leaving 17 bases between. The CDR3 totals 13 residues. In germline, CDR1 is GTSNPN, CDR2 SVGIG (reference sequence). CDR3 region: CAWSGSSAFTLFF. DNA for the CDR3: TGTGCCTGGAGTGGCTCCTCGGCCTTCACTCTGTTTTTT.

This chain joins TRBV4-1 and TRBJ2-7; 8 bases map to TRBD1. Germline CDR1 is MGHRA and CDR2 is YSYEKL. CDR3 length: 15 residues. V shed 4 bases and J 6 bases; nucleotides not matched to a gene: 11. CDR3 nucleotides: TGCGCCAGCAGCCTCCTGACAGGGGTTCCCCTCGAGCAGTACTTC. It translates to CASSLLTGVPLEQYF.

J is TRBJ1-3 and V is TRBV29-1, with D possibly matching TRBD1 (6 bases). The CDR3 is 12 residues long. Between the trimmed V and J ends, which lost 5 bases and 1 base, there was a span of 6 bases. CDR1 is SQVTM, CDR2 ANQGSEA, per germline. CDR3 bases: TGCAGCGTTACAGGGTCTGGAAACACCATATATTTT. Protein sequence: CSVTGSGNTIYF. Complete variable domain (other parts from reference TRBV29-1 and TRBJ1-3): SAVISQKPSRDICQRGTSLTIQCQVDSQVTMMFWYRQQPGQSLTLIATANQGSEATYESGFVIDKFPISRPNLTFSTLTVSNMSPEDSSIYLCSVTGSGNTIYFGEGSWLTVV.

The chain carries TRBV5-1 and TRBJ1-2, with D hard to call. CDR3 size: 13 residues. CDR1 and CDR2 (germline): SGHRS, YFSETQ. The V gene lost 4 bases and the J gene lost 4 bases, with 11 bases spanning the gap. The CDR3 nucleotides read TGCGCCAGCAGCATAACCGACCTCTATGGCTACACCTTC. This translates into CASSITDLYGYTF.

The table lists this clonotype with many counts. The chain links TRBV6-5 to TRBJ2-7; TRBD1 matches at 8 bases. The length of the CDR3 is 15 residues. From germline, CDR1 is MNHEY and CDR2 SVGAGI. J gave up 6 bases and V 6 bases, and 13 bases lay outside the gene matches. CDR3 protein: CASSSRTGIGVEQYF. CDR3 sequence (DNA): TGTGCCAGCAGCTCCCGGACAGGGATCGGGGTCGAGCAGTACTTC.

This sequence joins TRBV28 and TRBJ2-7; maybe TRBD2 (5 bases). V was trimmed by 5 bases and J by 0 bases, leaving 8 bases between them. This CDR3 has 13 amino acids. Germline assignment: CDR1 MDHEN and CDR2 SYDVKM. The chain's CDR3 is CASSGESSYEQYF. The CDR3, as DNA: TGTGCCAGCAGTGGGGAGAGCTCCTACGAGCAGTACTTC.

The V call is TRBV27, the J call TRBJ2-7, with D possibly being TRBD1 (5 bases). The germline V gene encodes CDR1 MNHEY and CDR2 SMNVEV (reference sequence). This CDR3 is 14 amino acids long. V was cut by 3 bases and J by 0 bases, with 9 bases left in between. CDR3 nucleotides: TGTGCCAGCAGTTTTTCAGACAGCTCCTACGAGCAGTACTTC. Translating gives CASSFSDSSYEQYF.

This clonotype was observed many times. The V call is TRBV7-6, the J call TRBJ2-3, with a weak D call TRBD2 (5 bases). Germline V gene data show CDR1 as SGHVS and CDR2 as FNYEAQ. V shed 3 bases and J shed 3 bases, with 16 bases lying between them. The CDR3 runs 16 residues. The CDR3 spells CASSFRGPGGTDTQYF. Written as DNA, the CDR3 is TGTGCCAGCAGCTTTCGCGGACCCGGCGGGACAGATACGCAGTATTTT.

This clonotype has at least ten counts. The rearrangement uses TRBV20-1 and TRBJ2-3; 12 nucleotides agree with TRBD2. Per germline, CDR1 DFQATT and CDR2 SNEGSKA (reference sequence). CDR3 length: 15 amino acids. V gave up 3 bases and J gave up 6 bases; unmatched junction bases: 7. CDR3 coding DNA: TGCAGTGCTAGTCACCGACTAGCGGGGGCCGATACGCAGTATTTT. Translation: CSASHRLAGADTQYF.

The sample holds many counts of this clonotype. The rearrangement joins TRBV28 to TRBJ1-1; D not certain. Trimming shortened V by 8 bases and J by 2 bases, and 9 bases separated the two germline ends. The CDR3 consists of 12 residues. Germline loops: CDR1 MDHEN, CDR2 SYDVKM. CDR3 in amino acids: CASAGPNTEAFF. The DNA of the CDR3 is TGTGCCAGCGCCGGCCCCAACACTGAAGCTTTCTTT.

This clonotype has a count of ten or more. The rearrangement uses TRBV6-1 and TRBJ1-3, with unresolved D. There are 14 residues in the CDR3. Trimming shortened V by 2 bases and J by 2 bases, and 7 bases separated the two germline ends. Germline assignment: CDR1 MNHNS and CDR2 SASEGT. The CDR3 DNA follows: TGTGCCAGCAGTGAAATGGGGACTGGAAACACCATATATTTT. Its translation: CASSEMGTGNTIYF.

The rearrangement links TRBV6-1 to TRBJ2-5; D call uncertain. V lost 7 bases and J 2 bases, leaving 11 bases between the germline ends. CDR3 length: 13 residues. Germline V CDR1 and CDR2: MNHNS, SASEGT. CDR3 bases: TGTGCCAGCACTCTCAGGATTCAAGAGACCCAGTACTTC. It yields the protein CASTLRIQETQYF.